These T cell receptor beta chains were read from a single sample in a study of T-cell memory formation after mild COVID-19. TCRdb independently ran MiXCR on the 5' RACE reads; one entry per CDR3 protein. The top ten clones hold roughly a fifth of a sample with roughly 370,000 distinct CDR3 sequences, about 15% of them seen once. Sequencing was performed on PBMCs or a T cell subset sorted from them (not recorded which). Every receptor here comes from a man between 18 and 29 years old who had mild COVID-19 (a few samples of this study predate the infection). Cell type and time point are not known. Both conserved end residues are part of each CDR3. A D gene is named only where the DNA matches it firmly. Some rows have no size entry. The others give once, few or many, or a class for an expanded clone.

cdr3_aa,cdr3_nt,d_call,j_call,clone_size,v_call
CASSSVDDTEAFF,TGTGCCAGCAGCTCCGTAGACGACACTGAAGCTTTCTTT,.,TRBJ1-1,many,TRBV6-5
CATSLGLANEQFF,TGTGCCACCAGTCTGGGACTAGCAAATGAGCAGTTCTTC,TRBD2,TRBJ2-1,few,TRBV24-1
CASSGGSGTSVVEQYF,TGCGCCAGCAGCGGCGGGTCTGGGACTAGCGTTGTCGAGCAGTACTTC,TRBD2,TRBJ2-7,few,TRBV5-1
CASSPDRGTGYGYTF,TGCGCCAGCAGCCCCGACAGGGGAACCGGCTATGGCTACACCTTC,TRBD1,TRBJ1-2,.,TRBV4-3
CASSLGGSQVGGYTF,TGTGCCAGCAGCTTAGGGGGCAGCCAAGTTGGAGGCTACACCTTC,.,TRBJ1-2,.,TRBV7-2
CASSLGPGHRYEQFF,TGTGCCAGCAGTTTAGGCCCGGGGCACAGGTATGAGCAGTTCTTC,.,TRBJ2-1,few,TRBV12-3/TRBV12-4
CSGFGEYNEQFF,TGCAGCGGATTCGGGGAATACAATGAGCAGTTCTTC,.,TRBJ2-1,.,TRBV29-1
CASSFQGRAFF,TGTGCCAGCAGCTTTCAGGGTCGGGCTTTCTTT,.,TRBJ1-1,.,TRBV7-2
CASREEVYDTEAFF,TGTGCCAGCAGGGAAGAAGTATACGACACTGAAGCTTTCTTT,.,TRBJ1-1,.,TRBV12-3/TRBV12-4
CASSLDGGRGYTF,TGCGCCAGCAGCTTGGACGGGGGGCGAGGCTACACCTTC,.,TRBJ1-2,.,TRBV5-1
CSVEDGGTYNEQFF,TGCAGCGTTGAAGATGGTGGGACCTACAATGAGCAGTTCTTC,.,TRBJ2-1,few,TRBV29-1
CASRPGTSGGISYNEQFF,TGTGCCAGCAGGCCCGGGACTAGCGGGGGGATTTCCTACAATGAGCAGTTCTTC,TRBD2,TRBJ2-1,.,TRBV12-3/TRBV12-4
CASSLTGQGHNQPQHF,TGTGCCAGCAGCTTAACCGGACAGGGCCATAATCAGCCCCAGCATTTT,TRBD1,TRBJ1-5,few,TRBV7-9
CASTSGTGEWETQYF,TGTGCCAGCACCTCCGGGACAGGGGAGTGGGAGACCCAGTACTTC,TRBD1,TRBJ2-5,few,TRBV27
CATSERHHTDTQYF,TGTGCCACCAGTGAGCGACATCACACAGATACGCAGTATTTT,.,TRBJ2-3,few,TRBV24-1
CASSERGSHEQYF,TGTGCCAGCAGTGAGCGGGGCTCCCACGAGCAGTACTTC,.,TRBJ2-7,few,TRBV6-1
CASRDQGGLGRTDTQYF,TGTGCCTCCCGTGATCAGGGAGGGTTGGGCCGCACAGATACGCAGTATTTT,TRBD2,TRBJ2-3,few,TRBV6-2/TRBV6-3
CAWDSGGSYNEQFF,TGTGCCTGGGATAGCGGGGGGTCCTACAATGAGCAGTTCTTC,TRBD2,TRBJ2-1,.,TRBV30
CASSQGGRGFTGELFF,TGCGCCAGCAGCCAAGGGGGGCGGGGGTTCACCGGGGAGCTGTTTTTT,.,TRBJ2-2,.,TRBV4-3
CASSLYESGGSYEQYF,TGTGCCAGCAGTTTGTACGAATCGGGGGGGTCCTACGAGCAGTACTTC,TRBD2,TRBJ2-7,few,TRBV12-3/TRBV12-4
CATTGRRNTQYF,TGTGCCACCACCGGAAGGCGGAATACGCAGTATTTT,.,TRBJ2-3,few,TRBV15
CSVGVRLAANEQFF,TGCAGCGTTGGCGTGCGGCTGGCGGCCAATGAGCAGTTCTTC,.,TRBJ2-1,.,TRBV29-1
CASRGGPLQETQYF,TGTGCCTCGCGCGGGGGGCCGCTTCAAGAGACCCAGTACTTC,TRBD2,TRBJ2-5,.,TRBV24-1
CASSPIIPNEQFF,TGTGCCAGCAGCCCCATCATTCCCAATGAGCAGTTCTTC,.,TRBJ2-1,few,TRBV7-2
CASRPGQGNFYEQYF,TGTGCCAGCAGACCCGGACAGGGCAACTTCTACGAGCAGTACTTC,TRBD1,TRBJ2-7,.,TRBV28
CASSPPAVLKETQYF,TGTGCCAGCAGTCCGCCAGCGGTGTTAAAAGAGACCCAGTACTTC,.,TRBJ2-5,.,TRBV6-2/TRBV6-3
CASSRGTGVYNEQFF,TGTGCCAGCAGCCGCGGGACAGGGGTATACAATGAGCAGTTCTTC,TRBD1,TRBJ2-1,.,TRBV27
CASSQVGEGSRNQPQHF,TGTGCCAGCAGCCAAGTAGGGGAGGGTTCTCGGAATCAGCCCCAGCATTTT,.,TRBJ1-5,few,TRBV4-2
CASSLTGGTEAFF,TGTGCCAGCAGCTTAACGGGGGGCACTGAAGCTTTCTTT,.,TRBJ1-1,many,TRBV7-2
CASSWDSPGPQHF,TGTGCCAGCAGCTGGGACAGCCCAGGGCCCCAGCATTTT,TRBD1,TRBJ1-5,.,TRBV12-3/TRBV12-4
CASSLFGPTEAFF,TGCGCCAGCAGCTTGTTCGGGCCCACTGAAGCTTTCTTT,.,TRBJ1-1,few,TRBV5-1
CSAGGLAGRLYQETQYF,TGCAGTGCTGGGGGACTAGCGGGGCGATTGTACCAAGAGACCCAGTACTTC,TRBD2,TRBJ2-5,few,TRBV20-1
CASSLLLAGFTDTQYF,TGTGCCAGCAGCTTATTACTAGCGGGGTTTACAGATACGCAGTATTTT,TRBD2,TRBJ2-3,few,TRBV7-9
CSARDLAGVYNEQFF,TGCAGTGCTAGAGATCTCGCGGGGGTCTACAATGAGCAGTTCTTC,TRBD2,TRBJ2-1,many,TRBV20-1
CASSVTGGRGETQYF,TGTGCCAGCAGCGTGACAGGGGGCAGGGGAGAGACCCAGTACTTC,TRBD1,TRBJ2-5,few,TRBV9
CASSPRGARGDTQYF,TGTGCCAGCAGCCCTCGGGGGGCCCGGGGAGATACGCAGTATTTT,.,TRBJ2-3,.,TRBV7-2
CASSLPPGTDTQYF,TGTGCCAGCAGTTTACCCCCGGGCACAGATACGCAGTATTTT,.,TRBJ2-3,few,TRBV28
CASSTPGSQETQYF,TGTGCCAGCTCCACTCCGGGGTCCCAAGAGACCCAGTACTTC,.,TRBJ2-5,many,TRBV18
CASSLVALSNQPQHF,TGTGCCAGCAGTTTAGTCGCCCTCAGCAATCAGCCCCAGCATTTT,.,TRBJ1-5,.,TRBV27
CASSQDILSNQPQHF,TGTGCCAGCAGCCAGGACATCCTTAGCAATCAGCCCCAGCATTTT,.,TRBJ1-5,few,TRBV5-5
CASSLIGLSSYNSPLHF,TGCGCCAGCAGCTTGATCGGACTGAGCTCCTATAATTCACCCCTCCACTTT,.,TRBJ1-6,few,TRBV5-1
CASSRVAETQYF,TGCGCCAGCAGCCGGGTGGCAGAGACCCAGTACTTC,.,TRBJ2-5,.,TRBV5-1
CASSRTGEGEKLFF,TGTGCCAGCAGCCGGACAGGGGAGGGTGAAAAACTGTTTTTT,TRBD1,TRBJ1-4,.,TRBV7-9
CASSPETRSKTQYF,TGTGCCAGCAGCCCGGAGACCAGGTCGAAGACCCAGTACTTC,.,TRBJ2-5,.,TRBV7-2
CASSLQGSDYNEQFF,TGTGCCAGCAGTTTACAGGGATCAGATTACAATGAGCAGTTCTTC,.,TRBJ2-1,few,TRBV27
CASSSIAGRTDTQYF,TGTGCCAGCAGCTCCATAGCGGGGCGCACAGATACGCAGTATTTT,TRBD2,TRBJ2-3,many,TRBV7-2
CSASLGISGAFF,TGCAGTGCTAGTCTGGGGATTTCAGGAGCTTTCTTT,.,TRBJ1-1,.,TRBV20-1
CASSQGGPQHF,TGTGCCAGCAGCCAAGGGGGGCCCCAGCATTTT,.,TRBJ1-5,few,TRBV3-1
CASSFGTGAYNEQFF,TGTGCCAGCAGCTTCGGGACAGGGGCCTACAATGAGCAGTTCTTC,TRBD1,TRBJ2-1,many,TRBV5-4
CASSVRPPPAGNQPQHF,TGCGCCAGCAGCGTAAGGCCACCTCCAGCGGGCAATCAGCCCCAGCATTTT,.,TRBJ1-5,.,TRBV5-1
CASSQEPGQGILYF,TGCGCCAGCAGCCAAGAGCCCGGACAGGGAATCCTGTACTTC,TRBD1,TRBJ2-7,.,TRBV4-3
CASSGRQGTYNEQFF,TGTGCCAGCAGTGGACGACAGGGAACCTACAATGAGCAGTTCTTC,TRBD1,TRBJ2-1,.,TRBV6-5
CAIRTVVGQGTDTQYF,TGTGCCATCAGAACCGTGGTGGGACAGGGAACAGATACGCAGTATTTT,TRBD1,TRBJ2-3,few,TRBV10-3
CASSYSTQETQYF,TGTGCCAGCAGTTACTCCACTCAAGAGACCCAGTACTTC,.,TRBJ2-5,.,TRBV6-6
CASSQGGTGQETQYF,TGCGCCAGCAGCCAAGGGGGGACAGGGCAAGAGACCCAGTACTTC,TRBD1,TRBJ2-5,.,TRBV4-1
CASRTGGGGTEAFF,TGTGCCAGCAGGACAGGGGGCGGCGGGACTGAAGCTTTCTTT,TRBD1,TRBJ1-1,.,TRBV27
CASSPTGQKQFF,TGTGCCAGCAGTCCTACGGGACAAAAGCAGTTCTTC,.,TRBJ2-1,few,TRBV27
CASSRRSDNTEAFF,TGTGCCAGCAGCCGGAGGTCGGATAACACTGAAGCTTTCTTT,.,TRBJ1-1,few,TRBV6-5
CASSLSAIYEQYF,TGTGCCAGCAGCTTAAGCGCGATTTACGAGCAGTACTTC,.,TRBJ2-7,.,TRBV7-9
CASNGNTGELFF,TGTGCCAGCAATGGGAACACCGGGGAGCTGTTTTTT,.,TRBJ2-2,few,TRBV6-6